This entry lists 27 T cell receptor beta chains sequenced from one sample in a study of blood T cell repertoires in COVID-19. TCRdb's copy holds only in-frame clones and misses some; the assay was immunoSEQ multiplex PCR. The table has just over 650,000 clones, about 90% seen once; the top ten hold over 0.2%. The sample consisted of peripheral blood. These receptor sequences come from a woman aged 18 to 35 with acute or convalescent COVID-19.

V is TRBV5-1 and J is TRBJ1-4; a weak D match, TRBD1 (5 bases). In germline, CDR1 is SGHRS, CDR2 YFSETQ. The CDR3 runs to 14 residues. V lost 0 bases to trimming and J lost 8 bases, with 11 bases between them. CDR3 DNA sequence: TGCGCCAGCAGCTTGGATTGGGGGGTAGAAAAACTGTTTTTT. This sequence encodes CASSLDWGVEKLFF.

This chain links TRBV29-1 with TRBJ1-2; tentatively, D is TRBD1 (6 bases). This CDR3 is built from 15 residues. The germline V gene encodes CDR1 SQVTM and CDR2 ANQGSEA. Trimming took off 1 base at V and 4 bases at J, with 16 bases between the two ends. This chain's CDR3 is CSVEVIGGSPYGYTF. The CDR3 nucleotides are TGCAGCGTTGAAGTCATTGGGGGCAGCCCCTATGGCTACACCTTC. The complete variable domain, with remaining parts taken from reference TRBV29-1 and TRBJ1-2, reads SAVISQKPSRDICQRGTSLTIQCQVDSQVTMMFWYRQQPGQSLTLIATANQGSEATYESGFVIDKFPISRPNLTFSTLTVSNMSPEDSSIYLCSVEVIGGSPYGYTFGSGTRLTVV.

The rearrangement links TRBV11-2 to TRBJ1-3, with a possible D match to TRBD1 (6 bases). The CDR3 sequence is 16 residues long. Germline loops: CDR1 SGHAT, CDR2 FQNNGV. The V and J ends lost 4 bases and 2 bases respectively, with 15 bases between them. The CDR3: CASSSYRDPAGNTIYF. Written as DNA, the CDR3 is TGTGCCAGCAGCTCATACAGGGACCCTGCTGGAAACACCATATATTTT.

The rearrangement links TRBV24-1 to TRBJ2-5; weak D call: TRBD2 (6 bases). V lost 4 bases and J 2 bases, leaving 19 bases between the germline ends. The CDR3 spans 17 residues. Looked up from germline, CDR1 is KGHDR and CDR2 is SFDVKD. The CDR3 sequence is CATSDPGGSWGQETQYF. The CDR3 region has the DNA TGTGCCACCAGTGACCCTGGGGGGAGTTGGGGACAAGAGACCCAGTACTTC.

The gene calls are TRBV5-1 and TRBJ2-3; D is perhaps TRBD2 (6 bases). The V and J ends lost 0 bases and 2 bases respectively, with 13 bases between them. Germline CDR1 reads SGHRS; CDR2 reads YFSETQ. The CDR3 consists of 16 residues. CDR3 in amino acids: CASSLEPPDYTDTQYF. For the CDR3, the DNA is TGCGCCAGCAGCTTGGAACCCCCGGACTACACAGATACGCAGTATTTT.

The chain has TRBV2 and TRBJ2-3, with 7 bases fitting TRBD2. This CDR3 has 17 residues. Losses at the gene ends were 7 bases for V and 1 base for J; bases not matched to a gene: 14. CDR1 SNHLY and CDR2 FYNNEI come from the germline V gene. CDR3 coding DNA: TGTGCCAGCACCCCCTCTTTCGGGGGGACTCGCACAGATACGCAGTATTTT. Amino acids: CASTPSFGGTRTDTQYF. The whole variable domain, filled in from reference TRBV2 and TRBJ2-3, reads EPEVTQTPSHQVTQMGQEVILRCVPISNHLYFYWYRQILGQKVEFLVSFYNNEISEKSEIFDDQFSVERPDGSNFTLKIRSTKLEDSAMYFCASTPSFGGTRTDTQYFGPGTRLTVL.

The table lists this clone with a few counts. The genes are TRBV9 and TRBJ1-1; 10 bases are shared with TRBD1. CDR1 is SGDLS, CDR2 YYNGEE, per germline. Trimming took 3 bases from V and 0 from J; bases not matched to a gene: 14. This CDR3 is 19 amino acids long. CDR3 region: CASSAPTGTGALMNTEAFF. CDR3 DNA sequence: TGTGCCAGCAGCGCCCCGACCGGGACAGGGGCTTTAATGAACACTGAAGCTTTCTTT.

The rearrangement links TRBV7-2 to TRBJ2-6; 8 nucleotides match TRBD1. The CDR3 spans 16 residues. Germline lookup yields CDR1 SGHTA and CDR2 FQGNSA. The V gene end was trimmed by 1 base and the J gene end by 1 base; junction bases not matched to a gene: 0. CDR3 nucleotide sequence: TGTGCCAGCAGCTTAGGGACAGGGTCTGGGGCCAACGTCCTGACTTTC. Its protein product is CASSLGTGSGANVLTF.

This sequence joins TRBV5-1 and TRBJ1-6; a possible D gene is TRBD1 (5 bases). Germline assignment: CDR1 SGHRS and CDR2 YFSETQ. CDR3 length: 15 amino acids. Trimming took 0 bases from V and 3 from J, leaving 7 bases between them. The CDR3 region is CASSLAGYYNSPLHF. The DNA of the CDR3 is TGCGCCAGCAGCTTGGCAGGGTACTATAATTCACCCCTCCACTTT. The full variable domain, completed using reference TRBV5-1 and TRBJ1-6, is KAGVTQTPRYLIKTRGQQVTLSCSPISGHRSVSWYQQTPGQGLQFLFEYFSETQRNKGNFPGRFSGRQFSNSRSEMNVSTLELGDSALYLCASSLAGYYNSPLHFGNGTRLTVT.

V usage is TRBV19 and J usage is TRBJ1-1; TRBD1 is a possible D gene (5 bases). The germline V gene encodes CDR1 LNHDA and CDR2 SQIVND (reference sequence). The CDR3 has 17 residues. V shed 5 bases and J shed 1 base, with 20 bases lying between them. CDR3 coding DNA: TGTGCCAGTAGTGATTTGGGGCCCGTTATGGGGAACACTGAAGCTTTCTTT. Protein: CASSDLGPVMGNTEAFF.

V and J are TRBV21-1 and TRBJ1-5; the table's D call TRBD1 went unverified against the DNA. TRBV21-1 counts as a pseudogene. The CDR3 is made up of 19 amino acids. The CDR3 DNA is TGTGCCAGCAGCAAAATTCCTCCCAGGACAGTGGTCAGCAATCAGCCCCAGCATTTT. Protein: CASSKIPPRTVVSNQPQHF.

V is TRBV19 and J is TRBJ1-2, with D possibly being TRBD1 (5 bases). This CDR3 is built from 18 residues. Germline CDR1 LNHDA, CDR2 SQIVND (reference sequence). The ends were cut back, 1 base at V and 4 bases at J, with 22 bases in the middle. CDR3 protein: CASSIGAIGRVHRYGYTF. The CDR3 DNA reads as TGTGCCAGTAGTATAGGAGCTATCGGCAGGGTCCATCGCTATGGCTACACCTTC.

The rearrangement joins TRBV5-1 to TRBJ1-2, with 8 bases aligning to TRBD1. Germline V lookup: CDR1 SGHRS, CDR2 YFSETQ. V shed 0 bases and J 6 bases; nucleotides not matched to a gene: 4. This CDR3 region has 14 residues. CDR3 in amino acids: CASSLGQGLNGYTF. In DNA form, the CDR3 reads TGCGCCAGCAGCTTGGGACAGGGGTTGAATGGCTACACCTTC.

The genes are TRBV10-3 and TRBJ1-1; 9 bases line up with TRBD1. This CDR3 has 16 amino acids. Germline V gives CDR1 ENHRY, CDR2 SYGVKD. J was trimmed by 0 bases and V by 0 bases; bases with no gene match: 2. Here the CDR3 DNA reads TGTGCCATCAGTGAGTCGGGACAGGGCCTGAACACTGAAGCTTTCTTT. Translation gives CAISESGQGLNTEAFF.

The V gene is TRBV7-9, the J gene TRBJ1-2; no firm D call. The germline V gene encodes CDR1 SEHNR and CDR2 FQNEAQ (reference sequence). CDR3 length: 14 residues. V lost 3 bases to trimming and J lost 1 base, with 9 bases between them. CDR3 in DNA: TGTGCCAGCAGCTTTACGACGGGTAACTATGGCTACACCTTC. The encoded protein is CASSFTTGNYGYTF.

Here the CDR3 DNA reads TGTGCCAGCAGTTTGTTCGCTGAAGCTTTCTTT. Translation: CASSLFAEAFF. The chain links TRBV12-3 or TRBV12-4 to TRBJ1-1; no clear D gene. This CDR3 comprises 11 residues. The V gene lost 3 bases and the J gene lost 6 bases, with 5 bases spanning the gap.

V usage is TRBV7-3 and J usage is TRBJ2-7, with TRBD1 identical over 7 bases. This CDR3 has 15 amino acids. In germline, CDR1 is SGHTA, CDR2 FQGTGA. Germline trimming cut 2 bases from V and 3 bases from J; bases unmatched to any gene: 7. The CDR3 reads CASSLGSDRSYEQYF. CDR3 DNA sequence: TGTGCCAGCAGCTTAGGGTCGGACAGGAGCTACGAGCAGTACTTC.

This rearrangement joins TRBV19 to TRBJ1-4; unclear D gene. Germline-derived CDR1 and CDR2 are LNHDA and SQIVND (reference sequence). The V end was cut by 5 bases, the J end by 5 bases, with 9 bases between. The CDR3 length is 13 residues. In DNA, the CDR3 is TGTGCCAGTAGTGGACTGACGAATGAAAAACTGTTTTTT. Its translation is CASSGLTNEKLFF.

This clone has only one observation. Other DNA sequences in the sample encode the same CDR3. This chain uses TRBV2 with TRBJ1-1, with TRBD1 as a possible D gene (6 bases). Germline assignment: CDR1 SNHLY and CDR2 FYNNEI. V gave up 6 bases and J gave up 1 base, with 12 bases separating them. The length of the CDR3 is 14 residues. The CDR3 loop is CASRYRGGNTEAFF. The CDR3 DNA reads TGTGCCAGCAGATACAGAGGGGGGAACACTGAAGCTTTCTTT.

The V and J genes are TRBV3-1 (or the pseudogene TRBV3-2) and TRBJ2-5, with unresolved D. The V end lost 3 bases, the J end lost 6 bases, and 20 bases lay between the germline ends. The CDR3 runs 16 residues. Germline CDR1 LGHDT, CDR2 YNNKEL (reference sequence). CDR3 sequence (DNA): TGTGCCAGCAGCCACCAGCTTGACACCTATCCCCAGACCCAGTACTTC. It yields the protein CASSHQLDTYPQTQYF.

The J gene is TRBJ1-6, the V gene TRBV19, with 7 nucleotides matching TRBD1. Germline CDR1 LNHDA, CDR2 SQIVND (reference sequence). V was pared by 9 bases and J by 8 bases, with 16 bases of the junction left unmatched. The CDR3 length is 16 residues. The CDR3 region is CASTPGGTVYHSPLHF. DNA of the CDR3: TGTGCCAGCACCCCCGGCGGGACAGTTTATCATTCACCCCTCCACTTT.

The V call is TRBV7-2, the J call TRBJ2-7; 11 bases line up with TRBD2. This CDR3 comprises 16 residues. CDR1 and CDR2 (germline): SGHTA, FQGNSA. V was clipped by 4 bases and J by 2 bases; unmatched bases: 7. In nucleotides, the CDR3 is TGTGCCAGCAGCTCCCAACTAGCGGGGGCGCCCTACGAGCAGTACTTC. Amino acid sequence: CASSSQLAGAPYEQYF. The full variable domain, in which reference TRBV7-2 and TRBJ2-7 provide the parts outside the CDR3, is GAGVSQSPSNKVTEKGKDVELRCDPISGHTALYWYRQSLGQGLEFLIYFQGNSAPDKSGLPSDRFSAERTGGSVSTLTIQRTQQEDSAVYLCASSSQLAGAPYEQYFGPGTRLTVT.

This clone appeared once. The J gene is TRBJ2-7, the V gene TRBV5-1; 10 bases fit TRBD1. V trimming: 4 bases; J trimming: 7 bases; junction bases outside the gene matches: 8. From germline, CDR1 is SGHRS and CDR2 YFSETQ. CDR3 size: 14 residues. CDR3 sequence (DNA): TGCGCCAGCAGCATGACAGGGGGCGTGGGTGAGCAGTACTTC. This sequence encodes CASSMTGGVGEQYF.

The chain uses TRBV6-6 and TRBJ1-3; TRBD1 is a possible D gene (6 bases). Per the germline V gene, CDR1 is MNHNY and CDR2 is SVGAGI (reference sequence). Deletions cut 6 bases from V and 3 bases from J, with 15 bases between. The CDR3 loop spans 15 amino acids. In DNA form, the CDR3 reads TGTGCCAGCAGCCGGACAGCCCTCGATGGAAACACCATATATTTT. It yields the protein CASSRTALDGNTIYF.

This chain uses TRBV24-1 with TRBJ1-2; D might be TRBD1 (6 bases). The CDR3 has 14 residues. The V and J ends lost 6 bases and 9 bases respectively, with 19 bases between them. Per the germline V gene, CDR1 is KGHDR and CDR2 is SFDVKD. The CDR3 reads CATSQVGAPGSYTF. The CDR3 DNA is TGTGCCACCAGTCAGGTGGGGGCCCCAGGGAGCTACACCTTC.

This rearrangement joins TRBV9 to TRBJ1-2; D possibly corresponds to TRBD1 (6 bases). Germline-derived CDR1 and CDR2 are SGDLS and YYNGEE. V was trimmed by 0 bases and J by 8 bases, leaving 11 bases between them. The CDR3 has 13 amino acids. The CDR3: CASSVDQGMGYTF. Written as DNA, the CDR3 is TGTGCCAGCAGCGTAGATCAGGGGATGGGCTACACCTTC.

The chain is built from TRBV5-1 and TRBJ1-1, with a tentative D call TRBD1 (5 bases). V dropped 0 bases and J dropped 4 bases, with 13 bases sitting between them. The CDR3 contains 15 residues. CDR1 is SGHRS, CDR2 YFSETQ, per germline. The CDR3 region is CASSLVFPGFTEAFF. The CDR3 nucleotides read TGCGCCAGCAGCTTGGTTTTTCCAGGGTTCACTGAAGCTTTCTTT. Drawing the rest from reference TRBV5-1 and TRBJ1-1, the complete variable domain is KAGVTQTPRYLIKTRGQQVTLSCSPISGHRSVSWYQQTPGQGLQFLFEYFSETQRNKGNFPGRFSGRQFSNSRSEMNVSTLELGDSALYLCASSLVFPGFTEAFFGQGTRLTVV.